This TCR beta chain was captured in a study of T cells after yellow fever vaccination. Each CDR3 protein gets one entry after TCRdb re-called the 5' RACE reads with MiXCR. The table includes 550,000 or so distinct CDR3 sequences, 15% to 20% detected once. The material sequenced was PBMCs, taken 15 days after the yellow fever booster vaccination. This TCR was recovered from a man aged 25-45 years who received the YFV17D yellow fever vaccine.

The CDR3 reads CAGGTSGNSGANVLTF. The CDR3 region has the DNA TGTGCCGGCGGGACTAGCGGAAACTCTGGGGCCAACGTCCTGACTTTC. V gene TRBV10-3 combines with J gene TRBJ2-6; the match to TRBD2 covers 11 bases. J gave up 0 bases and V 11 bases, and 6 bases lay outside the gene matches. The germline V gene encodes CDR1 ENHRY and CDR2 SYGVKD. The CDR3 is made up of 16 amino acids.